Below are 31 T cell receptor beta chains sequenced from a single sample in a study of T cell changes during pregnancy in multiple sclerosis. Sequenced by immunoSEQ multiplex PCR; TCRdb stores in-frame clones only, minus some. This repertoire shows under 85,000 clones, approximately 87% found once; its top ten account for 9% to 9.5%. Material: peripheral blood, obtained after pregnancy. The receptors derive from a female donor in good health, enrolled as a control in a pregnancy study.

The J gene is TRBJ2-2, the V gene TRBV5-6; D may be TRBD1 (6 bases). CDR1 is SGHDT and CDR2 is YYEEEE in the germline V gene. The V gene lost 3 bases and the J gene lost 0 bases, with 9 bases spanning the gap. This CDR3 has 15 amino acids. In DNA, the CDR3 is TGTGCCAGCAGCTCGACAGGACCGAACACCGGGGAGCTGTTTTTT. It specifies CASSSTGPNTGELFF.

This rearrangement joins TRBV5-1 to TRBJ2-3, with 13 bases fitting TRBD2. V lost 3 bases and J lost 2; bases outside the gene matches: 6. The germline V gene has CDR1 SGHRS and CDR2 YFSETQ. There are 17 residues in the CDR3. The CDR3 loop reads CASSSRGLAGITDTQYF. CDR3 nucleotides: TGCGCCAGCAGCTCGAGGGGACTAGCGGGAATCACAGATACGCAGTATTTT.

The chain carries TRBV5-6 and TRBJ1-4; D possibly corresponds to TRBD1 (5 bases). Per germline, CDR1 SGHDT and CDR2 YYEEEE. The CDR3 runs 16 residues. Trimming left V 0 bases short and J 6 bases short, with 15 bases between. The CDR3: CASSLGGGSGDEKLFF. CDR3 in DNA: TGTGCCAGCAGCTTGGGCGGGGGGAGCGGCGATGAAAAACTGTTTTTT.

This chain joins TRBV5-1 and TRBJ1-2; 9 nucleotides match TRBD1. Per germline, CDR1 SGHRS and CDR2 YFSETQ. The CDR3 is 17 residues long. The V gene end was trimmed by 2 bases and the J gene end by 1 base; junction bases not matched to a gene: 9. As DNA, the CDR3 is TGCGCCAGCAGCTTCGGGGGGGGACAGGGCCTTAACTATGGCTACACCTTC. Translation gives CASSFGGGQGLNYGYTF.

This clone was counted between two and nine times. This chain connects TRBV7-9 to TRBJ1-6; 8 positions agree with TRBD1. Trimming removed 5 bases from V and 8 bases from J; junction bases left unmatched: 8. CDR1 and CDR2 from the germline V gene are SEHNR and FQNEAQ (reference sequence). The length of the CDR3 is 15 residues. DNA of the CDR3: TGTGCCAGCAGCCGTCCGACAGGGGTCGATTCACCCCTCCACTTT. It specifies CASSRPTGVDSPLHF.

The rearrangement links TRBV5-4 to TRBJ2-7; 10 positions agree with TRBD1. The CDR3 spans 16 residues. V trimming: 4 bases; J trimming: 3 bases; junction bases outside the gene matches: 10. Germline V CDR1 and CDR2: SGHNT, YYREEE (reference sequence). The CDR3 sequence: CASSLPPGQGFYEQYF. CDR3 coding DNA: TGTGCCAGCAGCCTTCCTCCGGGACAGGGGTTCTACGAGCAGTACTTC.

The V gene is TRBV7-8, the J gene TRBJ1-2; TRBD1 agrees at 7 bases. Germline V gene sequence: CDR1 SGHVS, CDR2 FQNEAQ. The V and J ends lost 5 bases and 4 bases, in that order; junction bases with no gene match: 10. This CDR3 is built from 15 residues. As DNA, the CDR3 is TGTGCCAGCAGCCCGACTACAGGGGCGGCCTATGGCTACACCTTC. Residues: CASSPTTGAAYGYTF.

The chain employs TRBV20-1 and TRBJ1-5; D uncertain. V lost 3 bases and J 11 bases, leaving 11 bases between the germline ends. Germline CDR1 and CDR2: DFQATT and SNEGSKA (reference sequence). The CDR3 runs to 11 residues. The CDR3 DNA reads TGCAGTGCTAGTGAGGATTCGGCCCAGCATTTT. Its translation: CSASEDSAQHF.

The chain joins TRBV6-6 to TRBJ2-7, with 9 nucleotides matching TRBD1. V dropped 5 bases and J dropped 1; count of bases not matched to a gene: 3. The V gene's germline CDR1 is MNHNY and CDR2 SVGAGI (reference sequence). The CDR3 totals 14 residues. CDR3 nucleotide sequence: TGTGCCAGCAGTGGGACAGGGCTTTCCTACGAGCAGTACTTC. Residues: CASSGTGLSYEQYF.

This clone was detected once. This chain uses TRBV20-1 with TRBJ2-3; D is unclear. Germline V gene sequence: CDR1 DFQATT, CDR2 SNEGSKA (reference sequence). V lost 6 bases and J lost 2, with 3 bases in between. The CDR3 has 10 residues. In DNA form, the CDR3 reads TGCAGTGCCCTCACAGATACGCAGTATTTT. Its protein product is CSALTDTQYF.

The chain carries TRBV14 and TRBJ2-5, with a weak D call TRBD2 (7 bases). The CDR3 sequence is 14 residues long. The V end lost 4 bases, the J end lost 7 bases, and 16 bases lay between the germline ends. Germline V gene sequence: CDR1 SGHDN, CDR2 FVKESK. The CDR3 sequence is CASSPAGGHRTQYF. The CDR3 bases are TGTGCCAGCAGCCCGGCCGGGGGGCATAGGACCCAGTACTTC.

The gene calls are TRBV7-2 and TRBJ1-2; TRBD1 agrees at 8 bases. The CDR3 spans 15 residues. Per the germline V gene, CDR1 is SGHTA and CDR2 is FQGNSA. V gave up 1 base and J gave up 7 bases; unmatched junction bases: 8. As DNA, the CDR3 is TGTGCCAGCAGCTTAGGGGGACAGGACTTGGGTGGCTACACCTTC. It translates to CASSLGGQDLGGYTF.

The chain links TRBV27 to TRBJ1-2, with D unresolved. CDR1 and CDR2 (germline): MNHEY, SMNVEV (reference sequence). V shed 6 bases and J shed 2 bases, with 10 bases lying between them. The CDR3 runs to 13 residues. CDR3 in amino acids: CASSPDGNYGYTF. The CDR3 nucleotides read TGTGCCAGCAGCCCCGACGGGAACTATGGCTACACCTTC.

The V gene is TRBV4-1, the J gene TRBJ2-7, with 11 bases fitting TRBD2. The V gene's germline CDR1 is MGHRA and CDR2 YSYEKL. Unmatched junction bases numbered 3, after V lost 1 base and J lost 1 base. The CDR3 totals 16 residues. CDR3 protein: CASSQASGGPSYEQYF. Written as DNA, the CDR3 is TGCGCCAGCAGCCAAGCTAGCGGGGGGCCGTCCTACGAGCAGTACTTC.

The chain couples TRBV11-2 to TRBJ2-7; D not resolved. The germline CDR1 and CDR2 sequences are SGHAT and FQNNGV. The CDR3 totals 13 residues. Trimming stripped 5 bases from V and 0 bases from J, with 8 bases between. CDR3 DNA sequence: TGTGCCAGCAGCCCAGCGAGCTCCTACGAGCAGTACTTC. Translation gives CASSPASSYEQYF.

CDR3 residues: CASSYSPGNQPQHF. The CDR3 coding sequence is TGTGCCAGCAGTTACTCGCCGGGGAATCAGCCCCAGCATTTT. This rearrangement joins TRBV6-5 to TRBJ1-5; D is ambiguous. CDR3 length: 14 residues. V was pared by 0 bases and J by 4 bases, with 7 bases between. Germline-derived CDR1 and CDR2 are MNHEY and SVGAGI.

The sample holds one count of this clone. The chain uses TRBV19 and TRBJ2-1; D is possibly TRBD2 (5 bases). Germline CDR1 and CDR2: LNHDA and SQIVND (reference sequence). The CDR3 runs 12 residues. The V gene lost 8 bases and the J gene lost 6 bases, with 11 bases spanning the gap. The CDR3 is CASRVATNEQFF. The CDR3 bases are TGTGCCAGTCGAGTAGCGACCAATGAGCAGTTCTTC.

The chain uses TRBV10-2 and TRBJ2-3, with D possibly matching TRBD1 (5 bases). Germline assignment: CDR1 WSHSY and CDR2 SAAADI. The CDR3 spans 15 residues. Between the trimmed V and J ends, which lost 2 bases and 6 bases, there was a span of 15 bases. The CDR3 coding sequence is TGCGCCAGCAGTGAGAGTCTAAGGACACGGGATACGCAGTATTTT. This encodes CASSESLRTRDTQYF.

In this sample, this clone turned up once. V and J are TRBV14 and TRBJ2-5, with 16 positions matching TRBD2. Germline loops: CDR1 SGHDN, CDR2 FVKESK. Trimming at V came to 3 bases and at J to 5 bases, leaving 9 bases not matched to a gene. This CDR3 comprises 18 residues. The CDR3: CASSHPGTSGRGSETQYF. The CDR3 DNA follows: TGTGCCAGCAGCCACCCCGGGACTAGCGGGAGGGGGTCGGAGACCCAGTACTTC.

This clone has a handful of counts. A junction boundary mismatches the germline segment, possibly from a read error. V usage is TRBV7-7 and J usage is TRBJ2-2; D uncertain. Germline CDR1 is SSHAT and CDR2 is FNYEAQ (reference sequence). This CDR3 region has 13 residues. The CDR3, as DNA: TGTGCTAGCAGCCATCAGAACACCGGGGAGCTGTTTTTT. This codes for CASSHQNTGELFF.

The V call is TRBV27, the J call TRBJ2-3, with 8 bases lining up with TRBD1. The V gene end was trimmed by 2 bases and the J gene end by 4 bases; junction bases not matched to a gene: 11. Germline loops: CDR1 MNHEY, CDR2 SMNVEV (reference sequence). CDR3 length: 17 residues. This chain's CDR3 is CASSLRPGGAAADTQYF. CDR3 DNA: TGTGCCAGCAGTTTAAGGCCAGGGGGCGCCGCAGCAGATACGCAGTATTTT.

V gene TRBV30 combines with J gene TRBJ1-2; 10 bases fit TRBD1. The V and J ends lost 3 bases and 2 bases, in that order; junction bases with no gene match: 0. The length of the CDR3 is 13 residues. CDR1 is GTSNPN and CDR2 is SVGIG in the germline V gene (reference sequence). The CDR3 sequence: CAWRTGGNYGYTF. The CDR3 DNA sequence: TGTGCCTGGAGGACAGGGGGCAACTATGGCTACACCTTC.

CDR3 sequence: CASGPLGLAAGGEQFF. DNA for the CDR3: TGTGCCAGCGGGCCTTTGGGACTAGCGGCCGGGGGGGAGCAGTTCTTC. The J gene is TRBJ2-1, the V gene TRBV11-2, with 11 bases matching TRBD2. The CDR3 length is 16 residues. V gave up 8 bases and J gave up 10 bases; unmatched junction bases: 16. Germline V gene data show CDR1 as SGHAT and CDR2 as FQNNGV.

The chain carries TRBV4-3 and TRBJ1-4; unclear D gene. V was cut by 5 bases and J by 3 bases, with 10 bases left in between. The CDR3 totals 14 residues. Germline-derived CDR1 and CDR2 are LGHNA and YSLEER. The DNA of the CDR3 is TGCGCCAGCAGCTCTGATGACTCTAATGAAAAACTGTTTTTT. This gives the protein CASSSDDSNEKLFF.

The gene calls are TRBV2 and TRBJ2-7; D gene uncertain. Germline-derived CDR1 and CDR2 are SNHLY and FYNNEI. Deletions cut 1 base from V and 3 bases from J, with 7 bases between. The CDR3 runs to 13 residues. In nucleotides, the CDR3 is TGTGCCAGCAGTGAAGAGAACAGCTACGAGCAGTACTTC. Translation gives CASSEENSYEQYF.

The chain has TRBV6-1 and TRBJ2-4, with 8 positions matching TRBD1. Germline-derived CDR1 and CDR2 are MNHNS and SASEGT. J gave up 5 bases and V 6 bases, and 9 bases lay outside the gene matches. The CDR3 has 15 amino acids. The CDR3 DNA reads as TGTGCCAGCAGGGACCTCAGGGGGCGTGAAAACATTCAGTACTTC. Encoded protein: CASRDLRGRENIQYF.

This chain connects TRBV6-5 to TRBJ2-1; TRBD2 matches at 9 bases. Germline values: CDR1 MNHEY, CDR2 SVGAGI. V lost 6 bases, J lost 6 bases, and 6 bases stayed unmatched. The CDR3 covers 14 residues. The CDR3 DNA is TGTGCCAGCAGGCAAGGACTAGCGAGCAATGAGCAGTTCTTC. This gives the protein CASRQGLASNEQFF.

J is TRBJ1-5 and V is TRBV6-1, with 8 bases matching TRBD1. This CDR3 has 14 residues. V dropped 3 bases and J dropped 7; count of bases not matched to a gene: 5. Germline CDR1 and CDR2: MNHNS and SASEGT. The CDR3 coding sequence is TGTGCCAGCAGTGACTCGACAGGGGACCAGCCCCAGCATTTT. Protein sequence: CASSDSTGDQPQHF.

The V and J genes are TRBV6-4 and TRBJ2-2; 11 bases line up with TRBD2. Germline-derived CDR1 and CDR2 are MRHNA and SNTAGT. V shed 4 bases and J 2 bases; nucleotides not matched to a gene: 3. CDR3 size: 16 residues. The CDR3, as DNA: TGTGCCAGCAGTGCGCTAGCGGGAGGAAACACCGGGGAGCTGTTTTTT. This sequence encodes CASSALAGGNTGELFF.

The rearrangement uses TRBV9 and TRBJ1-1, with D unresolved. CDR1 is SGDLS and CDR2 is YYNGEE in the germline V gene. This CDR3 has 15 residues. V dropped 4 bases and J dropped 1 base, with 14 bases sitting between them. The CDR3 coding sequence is TGTGCCAGCAGCTCCGAGACACCCAGGAACACTGAAGCTTTCTTT. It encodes CASSSETPRNTEAFF. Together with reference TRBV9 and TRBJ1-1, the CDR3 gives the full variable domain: DSGVTQTPKHLITATGQRVTLRCSPRSGDLSVYWYQQSLDQGLQFLIQYYNGEERAKGNILERFSAQQFPDLHSELNLSSLELGDSALYFCASSSETPRNTEAFFGQGTRLTVV.

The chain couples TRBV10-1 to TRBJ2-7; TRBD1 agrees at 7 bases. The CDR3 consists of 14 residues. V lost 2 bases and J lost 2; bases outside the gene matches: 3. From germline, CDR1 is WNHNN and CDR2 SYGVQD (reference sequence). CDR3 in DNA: TGCGCCAGCAGTGAGGCCGGGACAGCCTACGAGCAGTACTTC. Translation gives CASSEAGTAYEQYF.